Presented here are 23 T cell receptor beta chains from one specimen sequenced in a study of cytomegalovirus exposure and HLA in healthy donors. Primers included in the PCR were 60 Vbeta and 13 Jbeta primers. Using immunoSEQ multiplex PCR, the repertoire was profiled, and TCRdb retains in-frame clones only, with some absent. The sample consists of roughly 120,000 clones, roughly four fifths of them appearing once. Sample: PBMCs. Receptors were obtained from a woman in her forties or fifties in good health and CMV-seropositive.

This chain links TRBV2 with TRBJ2-5; D ambiguous. This CDR3 has 13 amino acids. CDR1 is SNHLY and CDR2 is FYNNEI in the germline V gene. Trimming removed 4 bases at V and 2 bases at J, with 8 bases between. Here the CDR3 reads CASSAGTQETQYF. The CDR3 DNA reads as TGTGCCAGCAGTGCAGGCACACAAGAGACCCAGTACTTC.

This rearrangement joins TRBV7-2 to TRBJ1-4; D remains ambiguous. The germline V gene has CDR1 SGHTA and CDR2 FQGNSA. There are 17 residues in the CDR3. Deletions cut 5 bases from V and 0 bases from J, with 16 bases between. Here the CDR3 reads CASSIGSNLATNEKLFF. Written as DNA, the CDR3 is TGTGCCAGCAGCATCGGGAGCAATCTTGCAACTAATGAAAAACTGTTTTTT.

The rearrangement joins TRBV11-2 to TRBJ1-5, with TRBD1 as a possible D gene (5 bases). The CDR3 totals 15 residues. V lost 0 bases to trimming and J lost 5 bases, with 11 bases between them. Germline CDR1 is SGHAT and CDR2 is FQNNGV. The CDR3 spells CASSLDGRDYQPQHF. Here the CDR3 DNA reads TGTGCCAGCAGCTTAGACGGCAGGGATTATCAGCCCCAGCATTTT.

This chain joins TRBV19 and TRBJ2-1; maybe TRBD2 (6 bases). Germline CDR1 LNHDA, CDR2 SQIVND (reference sequence). The CDR3 extends over 14 amino acids. Trimming removed 8 bases from V and 0 bases from J, with 11 bases in between. In nucleotides, the CDR3 is TGTGCCAGTGGGGGGTCGAGCTCCTACAATGAGCAGTTCTTC. This encodes CASGGSSSYNEQFF.

The chain has TRBV27 and TRBJ2-3; D might be TRBD2 (6 bases). Deletions cut 5 bases from V and 5 bases from J, with 20 bases between. Germline CDR1 is MNHEY and CDR2 is SMNVEV (reference sequence). The CDR3 consists of 16 residues. In nucleotides, the CDR3 is TGTGCCAGCAGTGTCCGGGCTAGCGTCATTATAGATACGCAGTATTTT. Amino acids: CASSVRASVIIDTQYF.

The chain recombines TRBV27 with TRBJ2-2; D remains ambiguous. Germline CDR1 is MNHEY and CDR2 is SMNVEV (reference sequence). CDR3 size: 13 residues. Trimming stripped 7 bases from V and 2 bases from J, with 8 bases between. The CDR3 DNA reads as TGTGCCAGCAAATCAGAAAACACCGGGGAGCTGTTTTTT. Its translation: CASKSENTGELFF.

The chain couples TRBV5-5 to TRBJ1-2; D may be TRBD1 (6 bases). Trimming took off 4 bases at V and 0 bases at J, with 16 bases between the two ends. Looked up from germline, CDR1 is SGHKS and CDR2 is YYEKEE (reference sequence). This CDR3 spans 16 amino acids. The DNA of the CDR3 is TGTGCCAGCAGCATACACCGGGACAACTCTAACTATGGCTACACCTTC. This encodes CASSIHRDNSNYGYTF.

The chain recombines TRBV5-4 with TRBJ2-1, with 8 nucleotides matching TRBD1. After removal of 3 bases from V and 7 bases from J, the junction contained 9 bases not matched to a gene. The CDR3 length is 15 residues. Looked up from germline, CDR1 is SGHNT and CDR2 is YYREEE (reference sequence). CDR3 amino acids: CASSSGGAFGNEQFF. CDR3 coding DNA: TGTGCCAGCAGCTCAGGGGGCGCATTCGGAAATGAGCAGTTCTTC.

The chain uses TRBV7-2 and TRBJ2-6; D is possibly TRBD2 (7 bases). Trimming took off 7 bases at V and 3 bases at J, with 13 bases between the two ends. The CDR3 has 15 amino acids. Germline V lookup: CDR1 SGHTA, CDR2 FQGNSA. CDR3 in amino acids: CASTRGGLGANVLTF. The CDR3 nucleotides read TGTGCCAGCACGAGGGGGGGCCTTGGGGCCAACGTCCTGACTTTC.

The chain carries TRBV10-3 and TRBJ2-6, with D unclear. Germline-derived CDR1 and CDR2 are ENHRY and SYGVKD. The CDR3 totals 16 residues. Trimming took 0 bases from V and 4 from J, leaving 10 bases between them. The CDR3 is CAISESIPAGANVLTF. The CDR3 coding sequence is TGTGCCATCAGTGAGTCGATACCCGCGGGGGCCAACGTCCTGACTTTC.

V and J are TRBV28 and TRBJ1-2, with D possibly being TRBD1 (5 bases). Looked up from germline, CDR1 is MDHEN and CDR2 is SYDVKM. V lost 5 bases to trimming and J lost 6 bases, with 13 bases between them. This CDR3 is 13 amino acids long. CDR3 in DNA: TGTGCCAGCAGTGCACAGGTTCGGAATGGCTACACCTTC. The encoded protein is CASSAQVRNGYTF.

The gene calls are TRBV27 and TRBJ2-1; 7 nucleotides agree with TRBD1. Trimming removed 6 bases from V and 10 bases from J; junction bases left unmatched: 6. The germline CDR1 and CDR2 sequences are MNHEY and SMNVEV (reference sequence). The CDR3 is 12 residues long. CDR3 region: CASRGDSREQFF. CDR3 sequence (DNA): TGTGCCAGCAGGGGGGACAGTCGGGAGCAGTTCTTC.

The rearrangement joins TRBV7-9 to TRBJ1-5; 7 positions agree with TRBD1. The length of the CDR3 is 18 residues. Germline CDR1 SEHNR, CDR2 FQNEAQ (reference sequence). Unmatched junction bases numbered 11, after V lost 1 base and J lost 2 bases. The CDR3 loop is CASSLGNRQGFRNQPQHF. The CDR3 coding sequence is TGTGCCAGCAGCTTAGGAAACAGACAGGGTTTTCGCAATCAGCCCCAGCATTTT.

The sample holds one count of this clone. This chain links TRBV6-1 with TRBJ2-7; 9 positions agree with TRBD1. The CDR3 covers 13 residues. The ends lost 7 bases at V and 5 bases at J; junction bases unmatched: 6. Germline lookup yields CDR1 MNHNS and CDR2 SASEGT. The CDR3, as DNA: TGTGCCAGCACCCCCCGGGACAGGGACGAGCAGTACTTC. This encodes CASTPRDRDEQYF.

The genes are TRBV5-4 and TRBJ1-4; the match to TRBD1 covers 8 bases. The ends lost 4 bases at V and 2 bases at J; junction bases unmatched: 10. Germline CDR1 reads SGHNT; CDR2 reads YYREEE (reference sequence). This CDR3 comprises 17 residues. The DNA for the CDR3 is TGTGCCAGCAGCGCACCCGCAGGGGGCGGCACTAATGAAAAACTGTTTTTT. Translated, it gives CASSAPAGGGTNEKLFF.

The chain links TRBV12-5 to TRBJ2-5; maybe TRBD2 (6 bases). This CDR3 comprises 12 residues. The V gene's germline CDR1 is LGHNT and CDR2 FRNRAP. The ends were cut back, 3 bases at V and 5 bases at J, with 7 bases in the middle. CDR3 nucleotide sequence: TGTGCTAGTGGTTTACGGGGGGAGACCCAGTACTTC. It is translated as CASGLRGETQYF.

V usage is TRBV11-3 and J usage is TRBJ1-1, with D uncertain. CDR1 and CDR2 (germline): SGHNT, YENEEA. Between the trimmed V and J ends, which lost 4 bases and 1 base, there was a span of 13 bases. This CDR3 contains 15 residues. CDR3 residues: CASSSGFRSNTEAFF. The DNA of the CDR3 is TGTGCCAGCAGCTCCGGGTTTAGGTCGAACACTGAAGCTTTCTTT.

The chain recombines TRBV7-9 with TRBJ1-5; tentatively, D is TRBD1 (5 bases). The V end lost 4 bases, the J end lost 0 bases, and 7 bases lay between the germline ends. The CDR3 has 14 amino acids. In germline, CDR1 is SEHNR, CDR2 FQNEAQ (reference sequence). CDR3 in amino acids: CASSSQDSNQPQHF. The CDR3 DNA follows: TGTGCCAGCAGCTCACAGGATAGCAATCAGCCCCAGCATTTT.

V usage is TRBV7-9 and J usage is TRBJ1-2; the D gene is possibly TRBD1 (6 bases). The V end lost 4 bases, the J end lost 8 bases, and 20 bases lay between the germline ends. This CDR3 contains 15 residues. CDR1 and CDR2 (germline): SEHNR, FQNEAQ (reference sequence). The CDR3 DNA reads as TGTGCCAGCAGCTCAGGGGCACCAACAGAGGGAGGCTACACCTTC. Amino acids: CASSSGAPTEGGYTF.

The rearrangement links TRBV9 to TRBJ1-2, with 8 bases fitting TRBD1. The junction had 6 bases not matched to a gene; V was cut back by 0 bases and J by 5 bases. The CDR3 length is 15 residues. The germline V gene encodes CDR1 SGDLS and CDR2 YYNGEE. CDR3 region: CASSVARTGWYGYTF. DNA of the CDR3: TGTGCCAGCAGCGTAGCGCGGACAGGGTGGTATGGCTACACCTTC.

This clone turned up a few times. Other DNA sequences in the sample encode the same CDR3. J is TRBJ2-7 and V is TRBV19; 7 bases agree with TRBD1. J lost 6 bases, V lost 2 bases, and 4 bases had no gene match. Germline CDR1 and CDR2: LNHDA and SQIVND (reference sequence). CDR3 length: 13 amino acids. The CDR3 loop is CASSIRQGGEQYF. DNA of the CDR3: TGTGCCAGTAGTATAAGACAGGGTGGCGAGCAGTACTTC.

The chain joins TRBV10-2 to TRBJ2-5; 9 nucleotides agree with TRBD2. The CDR3 covers 14 residues. Per germline, CDR1 WSHSY and CDR2 SAAADI. V dropped 7 bases and J dropped 5; count of bases not matched to a gene: 8. This CDR3 is CASNRGTSTETQYF. The CDR3 bases are TGCGCCAGCAATCGCGGGACTAGCACTGAGACCCAGTACTTC.

This chain connects TRBV30 to TRBJ1-3, with TRBD1 matching 8 bases. CDR1 and CDR2 (germline): GTSNPN, SVGIG (reference sequence). The CDR3 runs 16 residues. Trimming at V came to 6 bases and at J to 3 bases, leaving 13 bases not matched to a gene. DNA of the CDR3: TGTGCCTGCAGGAACCGACAGGGGAGTCATGGAAACACCATATATTTT. Amino acid sequence: CACRNRQGSHGNTIYF.